This passage covers 9 T cell receptor beta chains from one sample sequenced in a study of cytomegalovirus exposure and HLA in healthy donors (dated by TCRdb to 2015 to 2018). Libraries were constructed by the immunoSEQ multiplex PCR assay. A mixture of 60 forward primers for TCR Vbeta segments and 13 reverse primers for TCR Jbeta segments was used in the multiplex PCR. TCRdb mirrors the immuneACCESS table, restricted to in-frame sequences. Some clones are absent from its copies; in checked studies, under half trace to an unresolved V gene, and the reason for the others is unknown. The sample includes 60,000 to 70,000 clones, with about 71% observed a single time. Under 9% of the sample rests with the top ten. Sequenced sample: PBMCs. The receptors were gathered from a man aged 55 to 70 in good health and CMV-seropositive.

The V call is TRBV29-1, the J call TRBJ2-1; the match to TRBD2 covers 8 bases. The CDR3 runs 12 residues. Trimming took 6 bases from V and 9 from J; bases not matched to a gene: 7. In germline, CDR1 is SQVTM, CDR2 ANQGSEA. CDR3 sequence: CSVEREFIEQFF. In nucleotides, the CDR3 is TGCAGCGTAGAGCGGGAGTTTATTGAGCAGTTCTTC.

This clone was picked up a small number of times. V gene TRBV7-6 combines with J gene TRBJ2-5; D is possibly TRBD1 (7 bases). The length of the CDR3 is 13 residues. The germline V gene has CDR1 SGHVS and CDR2 FNYEAQ. Trimming shortened V by 3 bases and J by 8 bases, and 13 bases separated the two germline ends. The CDR3 bases are TGTGCCAGCAGCTTCCTCAGGGGGGCTACCCAGTACTTC. Its translation: CASSFLRGATQYF.

The chain has TRBV4-2 and TRBJ1-3; 8 bases align to TRBD1. From germline, CDR1 is LGHNA and CDR2 YNFKEQ. The J segment lost 3 bases and the V segment lost 2 bases, leaving 18 bases of the junction unmatched. The CDR3 is made up of 20 amino acids. CDR3 DNA: TGTGCCAGCAGCCAACGGACGGTCGACAGGGGCAGGTGGGATGGAAACACCATATATTTT. Amino acids: CASSQRTVDRGRWDGNTIYF.

In its sample, this clone was seen a few times. This rearrangement joins TRBV7-9 to TRBJ2-3; tentatively, D is TRBD2 (6 bases). The CDR3 consists of 15 residues. Germline V gene lookup returns CDR1 SEHNR and CDR2 FQNEAQ (reference sequence). V lost 8 bases and J lost 2, with 17 bases in between. In DNA, the CDR3 is TGTGCCAGCTCCTACCCTAGCGAGGACACAGATACGCAGTATTTT. This codes for CASSYPSEDTDTQYF.

This clone was detected once. This chain joins TRBV11-2 and TRBJ2-5, with 11 positions matching TRBD2. This CDR3 has 19 residues. V lost 0 bases to trimming and J lost 5 bases; unmatched junction nucleotides: 14. Per germline, CDR1 SGHAT and CDR2 FQNNGV. The CDR3 loop is CASSLDPFGSGRVWETQYF. CDR3 nucleotide sequence: TGTGCCAGCAGCTTAGATCCCTTTGGTAGCGGGAGGGTTTGGGAGACCCAGTACTTC.

In DNA form, the CDR3 reads TGTGCCATCAGTGCCCCTCAGGGGAATGAGCAGTTCTTC. It is translated as CAISAPQGNEQFF. The gene calls are TRBV10-3 and TRBJ2-1; D is perhaps TRBD1 (6 bases). CDR1 is ENHRY and CDR2 is SYGVKD in the germline V gene. This CDR3 has 13 amino acids. V gave up 4 bases and J gave up 7 bases, with 11 bases separating them.

This clone was observed a handful of times. The chain uses TRBV6-1 and TRBJ1-5, with TRBD1 identical over 10 bases. The V and J ends lost 6 bases and 2 bases, in that order; junction bases with no gene match: 4. The CDR3 loop spans 15 amino acids. The V gene's germline CDR1 is MNHNS and CDR2 SASEGT. DNA for the CDR3: TGTGCCAGCAGGCGAGGGACAGGGGGCAATCAGCCCCAGCATTTT. As protein: CASRRGTGGNQPQHF.

The genes are TRBV4-1 and TRBJ2-1; D is uncertain. The CDR3 contains 16 residues. CDR1 is MGHRA and CDR2 is YSYEKL in the germline V gene. V was trimmed by 1 base and J by 3 bases, leaving 13 bases between them. The CDR3 spells CASSQVLSRFYNEQFF. The CDR3 DNA sequence: TGCGCCAGCAGCCAAGTTTTGAGTAGATTCTACAATGAGCAGTTCTTC.

V gene TRBV6-1 combines with J gene TRBJ1-2, with TRBD1 matching over 7 bases. This CDR3 comprises 14 residues. V was pared by 6 bases and J by 1 base, with 5 bases of the junction left unmatched. Germline CDR1 and CDR2: MNHNS and SASEGT. Here the CDR3 DNA reads TGTGCCAGCAGCTTGGGACAGAGTAACTATGGCTACACCTTC. Amino acid sequence: CASSLGQSNYGYTF.